The T cell receptor beta chain under discussion was sequenced for a study of beta chain features in type 1 diabetes. As regards this clone: Antigen specificity is unknown.

The authors reverse transcribed all of the isolated RNA, so sequencing captured expressed TCRB transcripts. Sequencing used immunoSEQ multiplex PCR; TCRdb keeps in-frame clones, though not all of them. The repertoire holds about 340,000 clones, with approximately 13% as singletons. Germline V lookup: CDR1 SGHAT, CDR2 FQNNGV. Losses at the gene ends were 4 bases for V and 6 bases for J; bases not matched to a gene: 7. The CDR3 totals 16 residues. Study outcomes and limitations: Patients with Type 1 diabetes showed moderately but significantly shorter TCRB CDR3s in all four CD4+ subsets.

Sequenced: naive CD4+ T cells from blood. V and J are TRBV11-2 and TRBJ2-3; TRBD2 aligns across 13 bases. The source is a woman in her late teens or twenties with type 1 diabetes. The CDR3 here is CASSWGTSGRADTQYF. As DNA, the CDR3 is TGTGCCAGCAGCTGGGGAACTAGCGGGAGGGCTGATACGCAGTATTTT.